The 15 T cell receptor beta chains below come from one sample, sequenced in a study of CD8+CD57+ T cells in acquired aplastic anemia. Genomic DNA, serving as template, underwent TCR beta VDJ and CDR3 profiling. One entry per CDR3 protein, called by TCRdb with MiXCR from the reads. The table shows a few hundred thousand distinct CDR3 sequences, with around 82% occurring only once. Patients selected for sequencing had displayed CD8+CD57+ cell expansion by flow cytometry. The sequencing sample was made of sorted CD4+, CD8+, or CD8+CD57+ T cells (not recorded which) from PBMCs. The receptors here all came from a human donor with aplastic anemia.

This clonotype was picked up a small number of times. V usage is TRBV11-1 and J usage is TRBJ2-5; D remains ambiguous. Germline CDR1 is SGHAT and CDR2 is FQDESV (reference sequence). With 5 bases removed from V and 3 bases from J, the gap between germline ends came to 13 bases. The CDR3 has 14 amino acids. CDR3 DNA: TGTGCCAGCAGCAGAGACTCCACCGAAGAGACCCAGTACTTC. Its translation: CASSRDSTEETQYF.

This chain links TRBV5-4 with TRBJ1-5; no clear D. Germline-derived CDR1 and CDR2 are SGHNT and YYREEE (reference sequence). The CDR3 has 15 residues. V was shortened by 2 bases and J by 6 bases, with 15 bases between the two germline ends. CDR3 in amino acids: CASSFDGVGRQPQHF. As DNA, the CDR3 is TGTGCCAGCAGCTTTGATGGCGTAGGACGTCAGCCCCAGCATTTT.

CDR3 protein: CASSLRQTYGYTF. The CDR3 DNA sequence: TGTGCCAGCAGCTTGCGACAGACCTATGGCTACACCTTC. This chain links TRBV7-9 with TRBJ1-2; weak D call: TRBD1 (5 bases). The ends were cut back, 3 bases at V and 4 bases at J, with 9 bases in the middle. Germline values: CDR1 SEHNR, CDR2 FQNEAQ (reference sequence). The CDR3 spans 13 residues. Full variable domain (missing parts from reference TRBV7-9 and TRBJ1-2): DTGVSQNPRHKITKRGQNVTFRCDPISEHNRLYWYRQTLGQGPEFLTYFQNEAQLEKSRLLSDRFSAERPKGSFSTLEIQRTEQGDSAMYLCASSLRQTYGYTFGSGTRLTVV.

The chain links TRBV9 to TRBJ1-2; TRBD1 agrees at 10 bases. V was clipped by 0 bases and J by 4 bases; unmatched bases: 6. The CDR3 sequence is 16 residues long. The germline CDR1 and CDR2 sequences are SGDLS and YYNGEE. The chain's CDR3 is CASSVGQGAIAYGYTF. CDR3 coding DNA: TGTGCCAGCAGCGTAGGACAGGGGGCTATTGCCTATGGCTACACCTTC.

This clonotype has a single count. The chain carries TRBV7-3 and TRBJ1-1; no firm D call. Germline V gene data show CDR1 as SGHTA and CDR2 as FQGTGA. V was trimmed by 4 bases and J by 13 bases, leaving 25 bases between them. CDR3 length: 15 residues. The CDR3 DNA reads as TGTGCCAGCAGCTCAAATCTGACTTGGAGAGATACACATTTCTTT. As protein: CASSSNLTWRDTHFF.

As to this clonotype: Mismatch with germline at one junction end may stem from a read error. This chain joins TRBV9 and TRBJ2-3; D is unresolved. This CDR3 comprises 13 residues. Germline V gives CDR1 SGDLS, CDR2 YYNGEE. The CDR3 DNA reads as TGTGCCAGCGGCGTAGGGTCAGAAGCGACGCATTATTTT. Protein sequence: CASGVGSEATHYF.

This clonotype was seen a handful of times. Because it lacks the conserved phenylalanine or tryptophan at the end, this CDR3 is likely a read error. No DNA is shown, since the ends of the CDR3 on it are uncertain; the CDR3 is the one TCRdb lists. The chain links TRBV9 to TRBJ2-3. The CDR3 length is 14 residues, termini included. The V gene's germline CDR1 is SGDLS and CDR2 YYNGEE. The CDR3 protein is CASSVGSDTQYFGP.

Regarding this clonotype: The CDR3 does not close with the conserved phenylalanine or tryptophan, likely indicating a read error. V and J are TRBV7-3 and TRBJ2-3; no clear D. The V gene's germline CDR1 is SGHTA and CDR2 FQGTGA. V lost 5 bases to trimming and J lost 6 bases, with 9 bases between them. The length of the CDR3 is 12 residues. In DNA form, the CDR3 reads TGTGCCAGCAGCGTAGGTTCCGATACGCAGTATCAG. Encoded protein: CASSVGSDTQYQ.

The gene calls are TRBV13 and TRBJ1-1; D uncertain. There are 12 residues in the CDR3. CDR1 is PRHDT, CDR2 FYEKMQ, per germline (reference sequence). V lost 5 bases, J lost 5 bases, and 9 bases lay in between. In DNA, the CDR3 is TGTGCCAGCAGCGCGGAGTGGACTGAAGCTTTCTTT. This sequence encodes CASSAEWTEAFF.

The chain joins TRBV7-6 to TRBJ1-2, with D uncertain. The CDR3 is 12 residues long. The germline V gene encodes CDR1 SGHVS and CDR2 FNYEAQ. Trimming pared 6 bases from V and 5 bases from J, leaving 10 bases between. CDR3 DNA sequence: TGTGCCAGCAGTTCGGGGAGGTATGGCTACACCTTC. Amino acid sequence: CASSSGRYGYTF.

This chain links TRBV7-8 with TRBJ2-3; D unclear. V was pared by 0 bases and J by 15 bases, with 22 bases between. The CDR3 runs 15 residues. Germline V CDR1 and CDR2: SGHVS, FQNEAQ. The CDR3 loop reads CASSLAGSGDTQHYF. CDR3 DNA sequence: TGTGCCAGCAGCTTAGCGGGTAGTGGCGATACGCAGCATTATTTT.

The chain recombines TRBV7-2 with TRBJ2-1; D is possibly TRBD2 (5 bases). Trimming took 1 base from V and 10 from J, leaving 20 bases between them. The CDR3 loop spans 16 amino acids. Germline loops: CDR1 SGHTA, CDR2 FQGNSA. Here the CDR3 DNA reads TGTGCCAGCAGCTTAGAAAGAAGCGGCGGTACCGAGGAGCAGTTCTTC. Protein product: CASSLERSGGTEEQFF.

This rearrangement joins TRBV12-5 to TRBJ2-5; TRBD2 aligns across 14 bases. V trimming: 4 bases; J trimming: 0 bases; junction bases outside the gene matches: 7. Germline CDR1 and CDR2: LGHNT and FRNRAP. The CDR3 runs to 18 residues. CDR3 in amino acids: CASGSGLAGESYQETQYF. The DNA of the CDR3 is TGTGCTAGTGGTTCGGGACTAGCGGGGGAATCATACCAAGAGACCCAGTACTTC.

Notes on this clonotype: The CDR3 carries no conserved terminal phenylalanine or tryptophan, so it likely arises from a read error. Because the CDR3's place on the DNA is in doubt, the DNA is left out and the CDR3 is given as listed by TCRdb. The chain uses TRBV2 and TRBJ2-1; the table's D call of TRBD1 was not tested on the DNA. Per germline, CDR1 SNHLY and CDR2 FYNNEI. The CDR3 is made up of 16 amino acids, end residues included. This CDR3 reads CASSEGGGNGQDEQLV.

The CDR3 DNA reads TGTGCCAGCAGCCAGGCGGGTTCAGACGGTTTGGATGAGCAGTTCTTC. Amino acids: CASSQAGSDGLDEQFF. This sequence joins TRBV9 and TRBJ2-1; a possible D gene is TRBD2 (5 bases). The V and J ends lost 4 bases and 8 bases respectively, with 22 bases between them. The CDR3 runs to 16 residues. The V gene's germline CDR1 is SGDLS and CDR2 YYNGEE.